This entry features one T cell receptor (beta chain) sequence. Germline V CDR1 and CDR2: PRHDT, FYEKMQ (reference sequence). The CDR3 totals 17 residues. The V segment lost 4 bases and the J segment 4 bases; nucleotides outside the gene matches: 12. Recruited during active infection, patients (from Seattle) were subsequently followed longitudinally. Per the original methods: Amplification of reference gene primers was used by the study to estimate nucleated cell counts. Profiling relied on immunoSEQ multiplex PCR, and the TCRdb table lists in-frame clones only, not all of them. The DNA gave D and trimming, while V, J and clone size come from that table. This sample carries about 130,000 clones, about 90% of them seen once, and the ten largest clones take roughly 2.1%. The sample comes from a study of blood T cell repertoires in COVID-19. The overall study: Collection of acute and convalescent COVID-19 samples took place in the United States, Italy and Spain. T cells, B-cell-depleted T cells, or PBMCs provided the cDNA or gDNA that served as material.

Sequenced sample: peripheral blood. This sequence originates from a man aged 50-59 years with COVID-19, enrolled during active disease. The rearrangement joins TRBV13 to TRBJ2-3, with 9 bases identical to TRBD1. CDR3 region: CASSWYTGTGLADTQYF. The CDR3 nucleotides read TGTGCCAGCAGCTGGTACACCGGGACAGGGTTGGCAGATACGCAGTATTTT.